This entry lists 30 T cell receptor beta chains sequenced from one sample in a study of T-cell memory formation after mild COVID-19. TCRdb analysed the 5' RACE reads with MiXCR anew, one entry per CDR3 protein. The repertoire consists of about 400,000 distinct CDR3 sequences, with less than 25% occurring once and the leading ten covering about an eighth. The sequenced sample consisted of PBMCs or a T cell subset sorted from them (not recorded which). These receptors came from an adult woman who had mild COVID-19 (a few samples of this study predate the infection). Cell type and time point are not known.

This clonotype has more than one count but fewer than ten. The gene calls are TRBV5-1 and TRBJ1-4; D may be TRBD1 (5 bases). CDR3 length equals 15 residues. Germline V gene data show CDR1 as SGHRS and CDR2 as YFSETQ. V lost 3 bases and J 8 bases, leaving 17 bases between the germline ends. The CDR3 here is CASSSHGAGQEKLFF. CDR3 nucleotides: TGCGCCAGCAGCTCCCACGGGGCCGGGCAGGAAAAACTGTTTTTT.

This clonotype appeared once. This chain connects TRBV6-5 to TRBJ1-4; 7 nucleotides line up with TRBD1. There are 13 residues in the CDR3. Trimming took 5 bases from V and 8 from J; bases not matched to a gene: 5. Looked up from germline, CDR1 is MNHEY and CDR2 is SVGAGI. CDR3 nucleotide sequence: TGTGCCAGCAGTCAGACAGGGATAGAAAAACTGTTTTTT. Translation gives CASSQTGIEKLFF.

This chain uses TRBV7-6 with TRBJ2-3, with 15 bases fitting TRBD2. Germline loops: CDR1 SGHVS, CDR2 FNYEAQ. V lost 3 bases and J lost 5; bases outside the gene matches: 9. The length of the CDR3 is 18 residues. The CDR3: CASSFSRTSGGARDTQYF. The CDR3 DNA is TGTGCCAGCAGCTTTTCAAGGACTAGCGGGGGGGCCAGAGATACGCAGTATTTT.

This rearrangement joins TRBV7-6 to TRBJ2-7; D is unclear. There are 17 residues in the CDR3. The V and J ends lost 5 bases and 0 bases respectively, with 20 bases between them. From germline, CDR1 is SGHVS and CDR2 FNYEAQ. Here the CDR3 DNA reads TGTGCCAGCAGCCCCTCCCCTGACGGCCCAAACTCCTACGAGCAGTACTTC. Amino acid sequence: CASSPSPDGPNSYEQYF. Full variable domain (outside the CDR3, taken from reference TRBV7-6 and TRBJ2-7): GAGVSQSPRYKVTKRGQDVALRCDPISGHVSLYWYRQALGQGPEFLTYFNYEAQQDKSGLPNDRFSAERPEGSISTLTIQRTEQRDSAMYRCASSPSPDGPNSYEQYFGPGTRLTVT.

The V and J genes are TRBV20-1 and TRBJ2-7; 11 bases map to TRBD2. CDR1 is DFQATT, CDR2 SNEGSKA, per germline (reference sequence). The length of the CDR3 is 16 residues. V lost 0 bases, J lost 4 bases, and 8 bases stayed unmatched. CDR3 nucleotides: TGCAGTGCTAGAGAGCTAGCGGGGGGCCGAGAATACGAGCAGTACTTC. Protein product: CSARELAGGREYEQYF.

The rearrangement links TRBV24-1 to TRBJ1-1; D gene unclear. With 3 bases removed from V and 0 bases from J, the gap between germline ends came to 7 bases. Looked up from germline, CDR1 is KGHDR and CDR2 is SFDVKD. The CDR3 is 14 residues long. CDR3 in amino acids: CATSDHWMNTEAFF. CDR3 nucleotide sequence: TGTGCCACCAGTGATCACTGGATGAACACTGAAGCTTTCTTT.

In this sample, this clonotype turned up many times. At one of its ends the junction is not consistent with the germline gene, which may arise from a read error. The rearrangement uses TRBV7-9 and TRBJ2-7, with 9 bases aligning to TRBD2. The germline gives CDR1 SEHNR, CDR2 FQNEAQ (reference sequence). The CDR3 loop spans 14 amino acids. This CDR3 is CASSLGGGAYEQYF. Here the CDR3 DNA reads TGTGCCAGCAGTTTAGGCGGGGGGGCCTACGAGCAGTACTTC.

This clonotype was observed a few times. The chain uses TRBV29-1 and TRBJ2-3, with D possibly matching TRBD1 (5 bases). CDR3 length equals 18 residues. Trimming pared 6 bases from V and 2 bases from J, leaving 27 bases between. Per the germline V gene, CDR1 is SQVTM and CDR2 is ANQGSEA. The DNA for the CDR3 is TGCAGCGTGAAGGGGAAACTAAATAAAAGAAAAACCACAGATACGCAGTATTTT. Protein product: CSVKGKLNKRKTTDTQYF.

The V gene is TRBV6-1, the J gene TRBJ2-2; no clear D gene. Trimming took 1 base from V and 0 from J, leaving 6 bases between them. CDR1 and CDR2 from the germline V gene are MNHNS and SASEGT. This CDR3 has 15 residues. This chain's CDR3 is CASSEGLSNTGELFF. CDR3 bases: TGTGCCAGCAGTGAAGGCTTGTCGAACACCGGGGAGCTGTTTTTT.

The rearrangement joins TRBV9 to TRBJ1-1; unclear D gene. V lost 0 bases and J 0 bases, leaving 18 bases between the germline ends. CDR1 and CDR2 from the germline V gene are SGDLS and YYNGEE. CDR3 length equals 18 residues. CDR3 protein: CASSVGVPRESMNTEAFF. The CDR3 bases are TGTGCCAGCAGCGTAGGGGTCCCGAGAGAATCCATGAACACTGAAGCTTTCTTT.

This clonotype was seen more than once but under ten times. This chain uses TRBV20-1 with TRBJ2-1; TRBD2 agrees at 11 bases. Germline V gene lookup returns CDR1 DFQATT and CDR2 SNEGSKA (reference sequence). Trimming removed 3 bases from V and 4 bases from J; junction bases left unmatched: 8. This CDR3 has 16 amino acids. The CDR3 sequence is CSASVLAGVKYNEQFF. CDR3 bases: TGCAGTGCTAGTGTACTAGCGGGAGTGAAGTACAATGAGCAGTTCTTC.

This rearrangement joins TRBV5-6 to TRBJ2-7; D unresolved. V lost 2 bases and J 9 bases, leaving 21 bases between the germline ends. Germline CDR1 and CDR2: SGHDT and YYEEEE. The CDR3 covers 15 residues. The chain's CDR3 is CASSFRGSRPSRQYF. CDR3 bases: TGTGCCAGCAGCTTTCGTGGGTCCCGGCCCTCCAGGCAGTACTTC.

This chain links TRBV7-9 with TRBJ2-7; D is ambiguous. The ends were cut back, 5 bases at V and 9 bases at J, with 14 bases in the middle. The CDR3 loop spans 12 amino acids. In germline, CDR1 is SEHNR, CDR2 FQNEAQ (reference sequence). Here the CDR3 reads CASSGPSVWQYF. The CDR3 DNA sequence: TGTGCCAGCAGCGGGCCCTCCGTGTGGCAGTACTTC. Variable domain in full (rest from reference TRBV7-9 and TRBJ2-7): DTGVSQNPRHKITKRGQNVTFRCDPISEHNRLYWYRQTLGQGPEFLTYFQNEAQLEKSRLLSDRFSAERPKGSFSTLEIQRTEQGDSAMYLCASSGPSVWQYFGPGTRLTVT.

This clonotype was seen more than once but under ten times. The chain joins TRBV12-3 or TRBV12-4 to TRBJ2-4, with D unresolved. There are 15 residues in the CDR3. V dropped 4 bases and J dropped 0 bases, with 10 bases sitting between them. The CDR3 DNA reads TGTGCCAGCAGTTCCCCCTGGGAAGCCAAAAACATTCAGTACTTC. This translates into CASSSPWEAKNIQYF.

This sequence joins TRBV12-3 or TRBV12-4 and TRBJ1-5; no definite D call. Trimming cost V 8 bases and J 4 bases, with 12 bases left between them. The CDR3 runs 13 residues. The CDR3 DNA sequence: TGTGCCAGCTCGCCTGAGGCAAATCAGCCCCAGCATTTT. It is translated as CASSPEANQPQHF.

There are a few counts of this clonotype. The chain couples TRBV5-1 to TRBJ1-1, with D unclear. This CDR3 spans 15 amino acids. Between the trimmed V and J ends, which lost 2 bases and 0 bases, there was a span of 11 bases. Germline CDR1 SGHRS, CDR2 YFSETQ. The CDR3 nucleotides are TGCGCCAGCAGCTTTTCCGTGGGGTTGAACACTGAAGCTTTCTTT. This encodes CASSFSVGLNTEAFF.

Only a few counts were recorded for this clonotype. The gene calls are TRBV6-1 and TRBJ2-7, with D possibly matching TRBD2 (6 bases). This CDR3 is built from 13 residues. Per the germline V gene, CDR1 is MNHNS and CDR2 is SASEGT. V was clipped by 6 bases and J by 0 bases, with 9 bases between them. In DNA form, the CDR3 reads TGTGCCAGCAGATGGGACTCCTCCTACGAGCAGTACTTC. This codes for CASRWDSSYEQYF.

In this sample, this clonotype turned up a few times. The gene calls are TRBV7-9 and TRBJ2-2; 8 bases match TRBD2. The CDR3 loop spans 16 amino acids. Trimming took 2 bases from V and 1 from J; bases not matched to a gene: 3. The V gene's germline CDR1 is SEHNR and CDR2 FQNEAQ (reference sequence). DNA of the CDR3: TGTGCCAGCAGCTTATACGGGACTAGGAACACCGGGGAGCTGTTTTTT. Residues: CASSLYGTRNTGELFF.

The V call is TRBV6-5, the J call TRBJ2-5; 10 nucleotides align to TRBD2. The CDR3 is 15 residues long. The ends lost 4 bases at V and 2 bases at J; junction bases unmatched: 4. Per the germline V gene, CDR1 is MNHEY and CDR2 is SVGAGI. This CDR3 is CASSSIAGGQETQYF. CDR3 DNA sequence: TGTGCCAGCAGTTCTATAGCGGGGGGACAAGAGACCCAGTACTTC.

This clonotype was seen only once. The chain recombines TRBV20-1 with TRBJ1-6, with TRBD1 matching 10 bases. This CDR3 contains 16 residues. J lost 9 bases, V lost 3 bases, and 11 bases had no gene match. The germline gives CDR1 DFQATT, CDR2 SNEGSKA (reference sequence). CDR3 protein: CSASRGGTGECSPLHF. In nucleotides, the CDR3 is TGCAGTGCTAGCAGGGGGGGGACAGGGGAGTGTTCACCCCTCCACTTT.

In its sample, this clonotype was seen many times. This chain links TRBV5-1 with TRBJ2-3; possibly TRBD1 for D (6 bases). The germline V gene has CDR1 SGHRS and CDR2 YFSETQ. This CDR3 comprises 14 residues. Trimming took off 4 bases at V and 7 bases at J, with 16 bases between the two ends. The CDR3 loop is CASSPLTGSNTQYF. The DNA for the CDR3 is TGCGCCAGCAGCCCCTTAACAGGGTCTAATACGCAGTATTTT.

The table lists this clonotype with a few counts. The chain couples TRBV5-6 to TRBJ1-5; D is unresolved. The CDR3 is 14 amino acids. V gave up 0 bases and J gave up 9 bases, with 13 bases separating them. CDR1 SGHDT and CDR2 YYEEEE come from the germline V gene. Here the CDR3 DNA reads TGTGCCAGCAGCTTGGCCTCTCAATGGCCGCCCCAGCATTTT. Translating gives CASSLASQWPPQHF.

This clonotype was picked up a small number of times. The genes are TRBV5-1 and TRBJ2-7; TRBD1 matches at 7 bases. J was trimmed by 3 bases and V by 3 bases; bases with no gene match: 9. CDR3 length equals 15 residues. In germline, CDR1 is SGHRS, CDR2 YFSETQ. CDR3 residues: CASSSPRQGHYEQYF. CDR3 sequence (DNA): TGCGCCAGCAGCTCCCCCAGACAGGGACACTACGAGCAGTACTTC.

This clonotype was seen repeatedly, ten times or more. This sequence joins TRBV27 and TRBJ2-7; 12 bases line up with TRBD2. The J segment lost 4 bases and the V segment lost 6 bases, leaving 4 bases of the junction unmatched. The length of the CDR3 is 14 residues. Germline values: CDR1 MNHEY, CDR2 SMNVEV (reference sequence). CDR3 amino acids: CASRTGLAGYEQYF. The CDR3 coding sequence is TGTGCCAGCAGGACAGGACTAGCGGGGTACGAGCAGTACTTC.

The chain is built from TRBV5-8 and TRBJ1-1; tentative D call: TRBD1 (6 bases). The germline V and J ends were trimmed by 5 bases and 1 base, with 12 bases remaining between them. Germline V CDR1 and CDR2: SGHTS, YDEGEE. The CDR3 consists of 14 residues. CDR3 residues: CASRTRGGNTEAFF. CDR3 bases: TGTGCCAGCAGGACCAGGGGAGGGAACACTGAAGCTTTCTTT.

There are a few counts of this clonotype. The V and J genes are TRBV7-6 and TRBJ2-1; D may be TRBD1 (6 bases). CDR3 length: 14 amino acids. V shed 5 bases and J shed 6 bases, with 14 bases lying between them. Per the germline V gene, CDR1 is SGHVS and CDR2 is FNYEAQ. The CDR3 protein is CASSRDMVGNEQFF. For the CDR3, the DNA is TGTGCCAGCAGCCGGGACATGGTCGGCAATGAGCAGTTCTTC.

The chain uses TRBV30 and TRBJ1-1, with D unresolved. CDR3 length equals 14 residues. Trimming pared 0 bases from V and 0 bases from J, leaving 8 bases between. Germline V lookup: CDR1 GTSNPN, CDR2 SVGIG (reference sequence). Here the CDR3 reads CAWSVVRLNTEAFF. CDR3 bases: TGTGCCTGGAGTGTAGTACGCCTGAACACTGAAGCTTTCTTT.

The gene calls are TRBV20-1 and TRBJ2-3, with 13 bases that match TRBD2. Germline lookup yields CDR1 DFQATT and CDR2 SNEGSKA (reference sequence). The CDR3 totals 16 residues. After removal of 1 base from V and 4 bases from J, the junction contained 5 bases not matched to a gene. CDR3 sequence: CSARVRTSGRSDTQYF. CDR3 nucleotides: TGCAGTGCTAGAGTCCGGACTAGCGGGAGATCAGATACGCAGTATTTT.

V usage is TRBV9 and J usage is TRBJ2-3; D is perhaps TRBD1 (6 bases). Germline V CDR1 and CDR2: SGDLS, YYNGEE. The CDR3 contains 17 residues. V was pared by 4 bases and J by 7 bases, with 25 bases between. The CDR3 is CASSQDSTNLHRYTQYF. In nucleotides, the CDR3 is TGTGCCAGCAGCCAGGACAGTACAAACCTCCACAGATATACGCAGTATTTT.

The genes are TRBV29-1 and TRBJ2-3; unclear D gene. Germline V lookup: CDR1 SQVTM, CDR2 ANQGSEA. The CDR3 has 13 residues. V was cut by 2 bases and J by 7 bases, with 13 bases left in between. CDR3 residues: CSVESPSRNTQYF. CDR3 coding DNA: TGCAGCGTTGAAAGTCCCAGCAGAAATACGCAGTATTTT.